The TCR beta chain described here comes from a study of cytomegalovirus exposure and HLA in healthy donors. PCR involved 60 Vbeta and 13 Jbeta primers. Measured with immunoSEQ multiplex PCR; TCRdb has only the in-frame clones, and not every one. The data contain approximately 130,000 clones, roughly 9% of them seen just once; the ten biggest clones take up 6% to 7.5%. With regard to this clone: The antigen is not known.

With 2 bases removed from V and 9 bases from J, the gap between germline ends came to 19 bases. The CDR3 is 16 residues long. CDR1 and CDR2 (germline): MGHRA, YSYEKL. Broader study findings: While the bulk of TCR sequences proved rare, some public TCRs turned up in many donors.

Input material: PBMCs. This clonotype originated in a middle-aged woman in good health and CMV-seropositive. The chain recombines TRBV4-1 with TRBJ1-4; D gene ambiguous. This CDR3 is CASSQTDRRERKKLFF. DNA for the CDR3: TGCGCCAGCAGCCAAACGGACCGACGGGAGAGGAAAAAACTGTTTTTT.